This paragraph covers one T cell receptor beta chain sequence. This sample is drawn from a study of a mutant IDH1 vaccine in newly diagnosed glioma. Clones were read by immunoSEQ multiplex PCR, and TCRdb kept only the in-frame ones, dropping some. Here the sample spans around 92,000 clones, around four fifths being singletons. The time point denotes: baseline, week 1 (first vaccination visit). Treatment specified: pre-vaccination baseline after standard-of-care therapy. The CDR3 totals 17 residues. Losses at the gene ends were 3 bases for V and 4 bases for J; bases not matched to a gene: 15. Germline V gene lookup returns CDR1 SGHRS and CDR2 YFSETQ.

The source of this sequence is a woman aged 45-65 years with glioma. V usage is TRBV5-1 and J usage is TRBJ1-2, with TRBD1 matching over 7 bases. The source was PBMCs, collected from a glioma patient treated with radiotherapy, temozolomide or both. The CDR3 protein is CASSWGTEGTKVYGYTF. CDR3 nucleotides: TGCGCCAGCAGCTGGGGGACAGAGGGAACAAAGGTCTATGGCTACACCTTC.